Below, 8 T cell receptor beta chains from the same sample are listed, as sequenced in a study of T cells in Graves' hyperthyroidism and ophthalmopathy. TCR beta CDR3 regions were amplified from RNA transcripts. The HTBI set primed first-round TCR CDR3 RT-PCR. From the multiplex PCR reads, TCRdb called clonotypes with MiXCR, one entry per CDR3 protein. Among about 770,000 distinct CDR3 sequences listed, around 20% were seen once. Sequencing was done on a sample of blood. These receptors were taken from a woman aged 45-65 years with Graves' hyperthyroidism that later progressed to Graves' ophthalmopathy.

The rearrangement joins TRBV4-1 to TRBJ1-6; D gene unclear. The CDR3 is 13 amino acids. V lost 3 bases and J 9 bases, leaving 9 bases between the germline ends. Germline loops: CDR1 MGHRA, CDR2 YSYEKL. The DNA of the CDR3 is TGCGCCAGCAGCCAGCAGGTCCTTTCACCCCTCCACTTT. Its translation is CASSQQVLSPLHF.

This clonotype has only a few counts. V usage is TRBV7-3 and J usage is TRBJ1-1; weak D call: TRBD1 (6 bases). Germline V gene sequence: CDR1 SGHTA, CDR2 FQGTGA. The V end lost 2 bases, the J end lost 3 bases, and 13 bases lay between the germline ends. This CDR3 is 15 amino acids long. CDR3 in amino acids: CASSLEAGEHTEAFF. The CDR3, as DNA: TGTGCCAGCAGCTTAGAAGCAGGGGAGCACACTGAAGCTTTCTTT.

The CDR3 protein is CASRSQGATEAFF. The CDR3 DNA sequence: TGTGCCAGCAGGTCTCAGGGGGCCACTGAAGCTTTCTTT. The chain couples TRBV6-2 or TRBV6-3 to TRBJ1-1; 8 bases agree with TRBD1. V shed 6 bases and J 4 bases; nucleotides not matched to a gene: 4. This CDR3 comprises 13 residues. CDR1 MNHEY and CDR2 SVGEGT come from the germline V gene.

The chain recombines TRBV12-3 or TRBV12-4 with TRBJ2-7; D unresolved. Trimming took off 2 bases at V and 2 bases at J, with 16 bases between the two ends. The CDR3 covers 16 residues. The CDR3 DNA sequence: TGTGCCAGCAGTTTACAATTACTGGCAGGAGCCTACGAGCAGTACTTC. This codes for CASSLQLLAGAYEQYF.

This clonotype appeared many times. The rearrangement joins TRBV3-1 to TRBJ1-1; possible D gene TRBD1, 5 bases. The length of the CDR3 is 15 residues. Germline V gene lookup returns CDR1 LGHDT and CDR2 YNNKEL (reference sequence). V lost 0 bases to trimming and J lost 1 base, with 9 bases between them. In DNA, the CDR3 is TGTGCCAGCAGCCAAGATGGGGGATGGAACACTGAAGCTTTCTTT. Its protein is CASSQDGGWNTEAFF.

V usage is TRBV9 and J usage is TRBJ1-2; the D is unclear. Looked up from germline, CDR1 is SGDLS and CDR2 is YYNGEE. CDR3 length equals 16 residues. The V end lost 1 base, the J end lost 2 bases, and 15 bases lay between the germline ends. The CDR3 sequence: CASSVFPEDWNYGYTF. CDR3 DNA: TGTGCCAGCAGCGTATTTCCGGAGGACTGGAACTATGGCTACACCTTC.

The V and J genes are TRBV20-1 and TRBJ2-2, with TRBD2 matching 7 bases. V dropped 6 bases and J dropped 4; count of bases not matched to a gene: 8. In germline, CDR1 is DFQATT, CDR2 SNEGSKA (reference sequence). This CDR3 comprises 14 residues. CDR3 in amino acids: CSASGTTFTGELFF. Here the CDR3 DNA reads TGCAGTGCCTCCGGGACTACCTTCACCGGGGAGCTGTTTTTT.

The chain recombines TRBV3-1 with TRBJ1-5; D gene uncertain. The CDR3 contains 15 residues. V was shortened by 1 base and J by 5 bases, with 12 bases between the two germline ends. CDR1 is LGHDT, CDR2 YNNKEL, per germline (reference sequence). CDR3 loop: CASSQGAGSDQPQHF. DNA for the CDR3: TGTGCCAGCAGCCAAGGTGCGGGGTCGGATCAGCCCCAGCATTTT.